One sample yielded the 20 T cell receptor beta chains listed below, sequenced in a study of blood T cell repertoires in COVID-19. Repertoires were generated with immunoSEQ multiplex PCR, while TCRdb's copy carries only in-frame clones and drops some. Altogether fewer than 250,000 clones are present, just under 85% being singletons, with the ten largest covering about 0.91%. Sequences were obtained from peripheral blood. The receptors here all came from a man aged 55 to 70 with COVID-19, enrolled during active disease.

This CDR3 reads CASSQDPAASSYNEQFF. The CDR3 DNA reads TGTGCCAGCAGCCAAGATCCAGCGGCAAGCTCCTACAATGAGCAGTTCTTC. This rearrangement joins TRBV3-1 (or the pseudogene TRBV3-2) to TRBJ2-1; a possible D gene is TRBD2 (5 bases). This CDR3 has 17 amino acids. Trimming took 0 bases from V and 0 from J, leaving 12 bases between them. CDR1 is LGHDT, CDR2 YNNKEL, per germline (reference sequence).

The gene calls are TRBV12-3 or TRBV12-4 and TRBJ1-1; possibly TRBD1 for D (5 bases). V lost 6 bases and J 9 bases, leaving 11 bases between the germline ends. This CDR3 is built from 11 residues. The CDR3 protein is CASSLGAQAFF. DNA for the CDR3: TGTGCCAGCAGCCTAGGGGCACAAGCTTTCTTT.

Only one count was recorded for this clone. V and J are TRBV5-8 and TRBJ1-4; 7 positions agree with TRBD1. From germline, CDR1 is SGHTS and CDR2 YDEGEE. The CDR3 loop spans 14 amino acids. With 6 bases clipped from V and 5 bases from J, the junction kept 7 bases outside the gene matches. The CDR3 protein is CASTLRDRNEKLFF. The CDR3 DNA reads as TGTGCCAGCACCCTGAGGGACAGAAATGAAAAACTGTTTTTT.

V usage is TRBV30 and J usage is TRBJ1-5; possibly TRBD1 for D (5 bases). Germline V gene sequence: CDR1 GTSNPN, CDR2 SVGIG (reference sequence). The CDR3 loop spans 16 amino acids. V was cut by 2 bases and J by 4 bases, with 18 bases left in between. The CDR3 reads CAWSSSWPGRNQPQHF. The DNA for the CDR3 is TGTGCCTGGAGTTCTTCATGGCCAGGGAGGAATCAGCCCCAGCATTTT.

The table lists this clone with a count of one. V is TRBV5-1 and J is TRBJ1-2, with TRBD1 matching 7 bases. With V trimmed by 0 bases and J by 4 bases, 6 bases remained unmatched. CDR3 size: 15 residues. Germline values: CDR1 SGHRS, CDR2 YFSETQ. The chain's CDR3 is CASSLDRGEVYGYTF. For the CDR3, the DNA is TGCGCCAGCAGCTTGGACAGGGGCGAAGTCTATGGCTACACCTTC.

The chain has TRBV30 and TRBJ2-7, with a weak D call TRBD2 (7 bases). This CDR3 is built from 8 residues. The germline V gene has CDR1 GTSNPN and CDR2 SVGIG (reference sequence). The CDR3 region has the DNA TGTGGGGCGGGGGCTGGGTACTTC. Its protein product is CGAGAGYF. Full variable domain (missing parts from reference TRBV30 and TRBJ2-7): SQTIHQWPATLVQPVGSPLSLECTVEGTSNPNLYWYRQAAGRGLQLLFYSVGIGQISSEVPQNLSASRPQDRQFILSSKKLLLSDSGFYLCGAGAGYFGPGTRLTVT.

V usage is TRBV12-2 and J usage is TRBJ1-5. TRBV12-2 is a pseudogene locus. This CDR3 comprises 14 residues. DNA for the CDR3: TGTGCAAGTCGCTTAGCCCGGGGAAATCAGCCCCAGCATTTT. Its protein product is CASRLARGNQPQHF.

The gene calls are TRBV10-3 and TRBJ1-6, with TRBD1 as a possible D gene (5 bases). The germline gives CDR1 ENHRY, CDR2 SYGVKD. The CDR3 has 13 residues. The V end was cut by 3 bases, the J end by 6 bases, with 6 bases between. CDR3 DNA: TGTGCCATCAGTGACAGGGCTAATTCACCCCTCCACTTT. Amino acid sequence: CAISDRANSPLHF.

The J gene is TRBJ1-3, the V gene TRBV9; no definite D call. V was shortened by 4 bases and J by 6 bases, with 17 bases between the two germline ends. The CDR3 is 15 amino acids. Germline values: CDR1 SGDLS, CDR2 YYNGEE. The CDR3 loop reads CASSPASGVENTIYF. Here the CDR3 DNA reads TGTGCCAGCAGCCCAGCCAGCGGGGTTGAAAACACCATATATTTT.

This chain uses TRBV27 with TRBJ2-6; tentative D call: TRBD1 (5 bases). The V and J ends lost 2 bases and 0 bases respectively, with 11 bases between them. The CDR3 has 17 amino acids. Germline V CDR1 and CDR2: MNHEY, SMNVEV (reference sequence). The CDR3 protein is CASSLETVSSGANVLTF. The CDR3, as DNA: TGTGCCAGCAGTTTAGAGACAGTGAGCTCTGGGGCCAACGTCCTGACTTTC. Combining the CDR3 with reference TRBV27 and TRBJ2-6 gives the whole variable domain EAQVTQNPRYLITVTGKKLTVTCSQNMNHEYMSWYRQDPGLGLRQIYYSMNVEVTDKGDVPEGYKVSRKEKRNFPLILESPSPNQTSLYFCASSLETVSSGANVLTFGAGSRLTVL.

The rearrangement uses TRBV14 and TRBJ2-3; 7 positions match TRBD2. Germline V CDR1 and CDR2: SGHDN, FVKESK. Trimming cost V 1 base and J 3 bases; bases outside gene matches: 1. The CDR3 sequence is 14 residues long. CDR3: CASSQGGGTDTQYF. Here the CDR3 DNA reads TGTGCCAGCAGCCAAGGGGGGGGTACAGATACGCAGTATTTT.

This chain joins TRBV30 and TRBJ2-1; the match to TRBD2 covers 10 bases. V was clipped by 2 bases and J by 2 bases; unmatched bases: 3. CDR1 GTSNPN and CDR2 SVGIG come from the germline V gene (reference sequence). The length of the CDR3 is 15 residues. The CDR3 DNA reads as TGTGCCTGGAGTAGTAGCGGGGGGACCTACAATGAGCAGTTCTTC. Encoded protein: CAWSSSGGTYNEQFF.

The CDR3 region is CASSLNAGAHGNTIYF. The CDR3 DNA follows: TGTGCCAGCAGCTTAAATGCGGGGGCGCACGGAAACACCATATATTTT. J is TRBJ1-3 and V is TRBV7-9, with D possibly TRBD1 on 6 matching bases. V was clipped by 2 bases and J by 4 bases, with 15 bases between them. Germline CDR1 SEHNR, CDR2 FQNEAQ (reference sequence). The CDR3 has 16 residues. The full variable domain, its missing parts supplied by reference TRBV7-9 and TRBJ1-3, is DTGVSQNPRHKITKRGQNVTFRCDPISEHNRLYWYRQTLGQGPEFLTYFQNEAQLEKSRLLSDRFSAERPKGSFSTLEIQRTEQGDSAMYLCASSLNAGAHGNTIYFGEGSWLTVV.

With regard to this clone: A junction end diverges from the germline sequence, so it may reflect a read error. In DNA form, the CDR3 reads TGCGCCAGCAGTGATCGGGGTGCGATCAACTTT. It specifies CASSDRGAINF. The chain uses TRBV10-2 and TRBJ1-6; D unresolved. The V gene's germline CDR1 is WSHSY and CDR2 SAAADI. CDR3 length: 11 residues.

This clone was detected only once. The junction differs from germline at one of its ends, possibly a read error. This chain links TRBV5-1 with TRBJ1-4; D unresolved. Per germline, CDR1 SGHRS and CDR2 YFSETQ. This CDR3 contains 14 residues. CDR3 sequence: CACSYGTPGEKLFF. The CDR3 DNA is TGCGCCTGCAGCTACGGAACCCCGGGGGAAAAACTGTTTTTT.

The V call is TRBV27, the J call TRBJ2-3; D unresolved. V gave up 0 bases and J gave up 0 bases, with 4 bases separating them. Germline V lookup: CDR1 MNHEY, CDR2 SMNVEV (reference sequence). The CDR3 spans 14 residues. As DNA, the CDR3 is TGTGCCAGCAGTTTATCCCAGAGCACAGATACGCAGTATTTT. The encoded protein is CASSLSQSTDTQYF.

This rearrangement joins TRBV7-9 to TRBJ1-4, with 9 bases lining up with TRBD1. After removal of 4 bases from V and 7 bases from J, the junction contained 10 bases not matched to a gene. This CDR3 has 16 amino acids. The germline V gene encodes CDR1 SEHNR and CDR2 FQNEAQ (reference sequence). This CDR3 reads CASSSPLGTGTEKLFF. In DNA, the CDR3 is TGTGCCAGCAGCTCACCGCTCGGGACAGGGACTGAAAAACTGTTTTTT.

The chain recombines TRBV25-1 with TRBJ2-7; 10 bases match TRBD1. V was clipped by 10 bases and J by 3 bases; unmatched bases: 6. The germline V gene has CDR1 MGHDK and CDR2 SYGVNS. This CDR3 is 13 amino acids long. The DNA for the CDR3 is TGTGCCACCAACCGGGACAGGGGCTACGAGCAGTACTTC. It is translated as CATNRDRGYEQYF.

The chain is built from TRBV7-9 and TRBJ1-5, with TRBD1 as a possible D gene (5 bases). Trimming shortened V by 0 bases and J by 2 bases, and 11 bases separated the two germline ends. The CDR3 length is 16 residues. Germline V gene sequence: CDR1 SEHNR, CDR2 FQNEAQ (reference sequence). The CDR3 DNA follows: TGTGCCAGCAGCTTAGCGGCCGGGGGAGGCAATCAGCCCCAGCATTTT. This codes for CASSLAAGGGNQPQHF.

The chain employs TRBV9 and TRBJ1-2, with D possibly matching TRBD1 (6 bases). The germline CDR1 and CDR2 sequences are SGDLS and YYNGEE. Trimming removed 4 bases at V and 6 bases at J, with 19 bases between. This CDR3 is built from 15 residues. Written as DNA, the CDR3 is TGTGCCAGCAGCCCCAACAGGGCTGGCAGGGATGGCTACACCTTC. This codes for CASSPNRAGRDGYTF.